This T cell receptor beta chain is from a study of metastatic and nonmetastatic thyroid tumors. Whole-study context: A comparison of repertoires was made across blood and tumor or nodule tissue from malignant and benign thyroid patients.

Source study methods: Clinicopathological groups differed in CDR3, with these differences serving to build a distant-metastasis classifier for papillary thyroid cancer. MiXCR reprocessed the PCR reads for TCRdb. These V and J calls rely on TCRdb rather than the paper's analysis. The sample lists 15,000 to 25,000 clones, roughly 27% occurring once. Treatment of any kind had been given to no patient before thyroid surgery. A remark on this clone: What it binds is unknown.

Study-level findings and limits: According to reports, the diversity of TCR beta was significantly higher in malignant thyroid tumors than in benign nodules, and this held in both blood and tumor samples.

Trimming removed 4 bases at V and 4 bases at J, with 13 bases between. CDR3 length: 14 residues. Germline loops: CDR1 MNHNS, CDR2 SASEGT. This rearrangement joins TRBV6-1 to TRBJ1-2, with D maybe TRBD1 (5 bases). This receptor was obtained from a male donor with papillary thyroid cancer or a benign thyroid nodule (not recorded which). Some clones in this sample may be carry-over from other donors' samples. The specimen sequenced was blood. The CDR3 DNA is TGTGCCAGCAGTGCCGCCGGGACGTTCTATGGCTACACCTTC. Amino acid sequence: CASSAAGTFYGYTF.